This is a list of T cell receptor beta chains from one sample in a study of blood T cell repertoires in COVID-19. Assay used: immunoSEQ multiplex PCR; TCRdb lists only in-frame clones, some missing. The sample contains more than 140,000 clones, around 88% of which appear only once. Specimen: peripheral blood. The receptors derive from a woman aged 55-69 years with acute or convalescent COVID-19. Both conserved end residues are part of each CDR3. A D gene is named only where the DNA matches it firmly. Not every row has a clone size; where given, it reads once, few, many or a size class.

D	V	J	size	CDR3	DNA
TRBD1	TRBV19	TRBJ2-5	NA	CASSPSRTGGRIGETQYF	TGTGCCAGTAGTCCCTCTCGGACAGGGGGCCGCATAGGGGAGACCCAGTACTTC
TRBD1	TRBV7-9	TRBJ2-1	NA	CASSARDRGKSYNEQFF	TGTGCCAGCAGCGCCCGGGACAGGGGGAAGTCCTACAATGAGCAGTTCTTC
NA	TRBV28	TRBJ2-1	NA	CASSFYRDEQFF	TGTGCCAGCAGTTTTTACAGGGATGAGCAGTTCTTC
NA	TRBV5-4	TRBJ2-1	NA	CASSLNAAYYNEQFF	TGTGCCAGCAGCTTGAATGCGGCGTATTACAATGAGCAGTTCTTC
NA	TRBV7-2	TRBJ2-7	NA	CASSSARRRGSSYEPQYF	TGTGCCAGCAGCTCCGCCCGGAGACGGGGGTCCTCCTACGAGCCGCAGTACTTC
NA	TRBV5-5	TRBJ2-3	NA	CASSLLIGTDTQYF	TGTGCCAGCAGCTTGCTTATAGGCACAGATACGCAGTATTTT
NA	TRBV2	TRBJ2-5	NA	CASRTLAQETQYF	TGTGCCAGCAGGACACTAGCTCAAGAGACCCAGTACTTC
NA	TRBV30	TRBJ1-2	NA	CAWNVQNYGYTF	TGTGCCTGGAATGTTCAGAACTATGGCTACACCTTC
TRBD1	TRBV29-1	TRBJ1-2	NA	CSVGDRGAYGYTF	TGCAGCGTTGGGGACAGGGGCGCCTATGGCTACACCTTC
TRBD1	TRBV7-9	TRBJ2-2	few	CASSLTGGADTGELFF	TGTGCCAGCAGCTTGACAGGGGGCGCCGACACCGGGGAGCTGTTTTTT
TRBD2	TRBV7-9	TRBJ2-3	NA	CASSLEGVSGGKQYF	TGTGCCAGCAGCTTAGAGGGAGTAAGCGGGGGGAAGCAGTATTTT
TRBD1	TRBV5-1	TRBJ2-7	NA	CASSLYYTGQGIYEQYF	TGCGCCAGCAGCTTATACTACACGGGACAGGGGATCTACGAGCAGTACTTC
TRBD2	TRBV5-1	TRBJ2-2	NA	CASSFSGGTGELFF	TGCGCCAGCAGCTTTTCCGGGGGGACCGGGGAGCTGTTTTTT
NA	TRBV11-2	TRBJ2-7	NA	CASSLTQQYEQYF	TGTGCCAGCAGCTTAACACAGCAATACGAGCAGTACTTC
TRBD2	TRBV7-2	TRBJ2-5	NA	CASSLGGLAGEQETQYF	TGTGCCAGCAGCTTAGGTGGACTAGCGGGGGAGCAAGAGACCCAGTACTTC
TRBD1	TRBV24-1	TRBJ1-2	NA	CATSDGGQGPNYGYTF	TGTGCCACCAGTGACGGGGGACAGGGTCCGAACTATGGCTACACCTTC
NA	TRBV6-5	TRBJ1-1	NA	CASSYSGGGNTEAFF	TGTGCCAGCAGTTACTCTGGGGGGGGGAACACTGAAGCTTTCTTT
TRBD1	TRBV19	TRBJ1-1	NA	CASRTTGDGEAFF	TGTGCCAGTAGAACCACAGGGGACGGTGAAGCTTTCTTT
NA	TRBV5-1	TRBJ1-6	NA	CASSLVRDNRNNSPLHF	TGCGCCAGCAGCTTGGTTCGGGACAACAGAAATAATTCACCCCTCCACTTT
TRBD1	TRBV6-5	TRBJ1-5	NA	CASSRQGDQPQHF	TGTGCCAGCAGTCGTCAGGGGGATCAGCCCCAGCATTTT
TRBD1	TRBV5-1	TRBJ2-7	NA	CASSLGSGQSYEQYF	TGCGCCAGCAGCTTGGGATCGGGACAGTCCTACGAGCAGTACTTC
NA	TRBV18	TRBJ1-3	NA	CASSPTQVTGNTIYF	TGTGCCAGCTCACCGACACAGGTCACTGGAAACACCATATATTTT
NA	TRBV19	TRBJ2-5	NA	CASNDREETQYF	TGTGCCAGTAATGACAGAGAAGAGACCCAGTACTTC
NA	TRBV6-5	TRBJ1-2	NA	CASREGGAYGYTF	TGTGCCAGCAGAGAGGGGGGGGCATATGGCTACACCTTC
TRBD1	TRBV9	TRBJ1-1	NA	CASSVDRGNSDTEAFF	TGTGCCAGCAGCGTAGACAGGGGGAATTCGGACACTGAAGCTTTCTTT
NA	TRBV7-2	TRBJ1-1	NA	CASSLSERTWNTEAFF	TGTGCCAGCAGCTTAAGCGAGAGAACATGGAACACTGAAGCTTTCTTT
TRBD1	TRBV11-1	TRBJ1-1	NA	CASSLNRDRVEAFF	TGTGCCAGCAGCTTAAACCGGGACAGGGTTGAAGCTTTCTTT